The rows below give T cell receptor beta chains drawn from one sample of a study of vaccination and CD4 T cells after COVID-19. Their antigens are not known. TCRdb recomputed calls from the PCR reads with MiXCR, one row per CDR3 protein. The table shows about 15,000 distinct CDR3 sequences, with around 40% occurring only once. The source was CD4+ T cells from blood, cultured in vitro, collected before SARS-CoV-2 vaccination. All receptors come from a human donor who had recovered from COVID-19. Each CDR3 is given with its conserved first and last residue. The D gene is left open where the match is weak. The size field is filled for only some rows; it gives once, few, many or a size class.

d_call	cdr3_length	clone_size	v_call	j_call	cdr3_aa	cdr3_nt
NA	15	NA	TRBV24-1	TRBJ1-1	CATVPLGGRTTEAFF	TGTGCCACCGTTCCCCTGGGGGGGAGGACCACTGAAGCTTTCTTT
NA	13	few	TRBV20-1	TRBJ1-5	CSARQGGDQPQHF	TGCAGTGCCAGGCAAGGGGGGGATCAGCCCCAGCATTTT
NA	14	few	TRBV27	TRBJ1-5	CASSLSRSNQPQHF	TGTGCCAGCAGTTTATCGCGGTCAAATCAGCCCCAGCATTTT
TRBD2	14	NA	TRBV20-1	TRBJ2-7	CSALGGAGVYEQYF	TGCAGTGCTCTGGGAGGAGCGGGAGTTTACGAGCAGTACTTC
TRBD2	17	NA	TRBV6-5	TRBJ2-7	CASSYRGGATITYEQYF	TGTGCCAGCAGTTACCGCGGGGGGGCCACGATCACCTACGAGCAGTACTTC
NA	14	few	TRBV10-3	TRBJ1-1	CAISEGTDTAEAFF	TGTGCCATCAGTGAGGGGACCGATACAGCGGAAGCTTTCTTT
NA	13	few	TRBV20-1	TRBJ1-2	CSATDLTEIGRTF	TGCAGTGCTACTGATTTGACGGAGATTGGAAGGACCTTC
TRBD1	14	NA	TRBV20-1	TRBJ1-2	CSATNRGLGYGYTF	TGCAGTGCTACAAACAGGGGGCTCGGATATGGCTACACCTTC
NA	15	NA	TRBV6-5	TRBJ1-1	CASSSWDNLNTEAFF	TGTGCCAGCAGTTCCTGGGACAACCTGAACACTGAAGCTTTCTTT
NA	15	few	TRBV7-9	TRBJ2-3	CASTLKTGHTDTQYF	TGTGCCAGCACCTTAAAGACGGGGCACACAGATACGCAGTATTTT
NA	11	NA	TRBV7-2	TRBJ2-5	CASSLQETQYF	TGTGCCAGCAGCTTGCAAGAGACCCAGTACTTC
TRBD2	17	NA	TRBV11-3	TRBJ2-1	CASSLVTGGRFYNEQFF	TGTGCCAGCAGCTTAGTTACGGGGGGGAGATTCTACAATGAGCAGTTCTTC
NA	13	NA	TRBV27	TRBJ1-1	CASKINRNTEAFF	TGTGCCAGCAAAATAAACAGGAACACTGAAGCTTTCTTT
TRBD1	13	medium-sized	TRBV19	TRBJ1-2	CASEGGFNYGYTF	TGTGCTTCAGAAGGGGGCTTTAACTATGGCTACACCTTC
NA	13	NA	TRBV25-1	TRBJ1-6	CASQDGLGSPLHF	TGTGCCAGCCAGGACGGTTTGGGTTCACCCCTCCACTTT
NA	13	NA	TRBV7-2	TRBJ2-1	CASALNRGGEQFF	TGTGCCAGCGCCCTTAATCGGGGTGGTGAGCAGTTCTTC
TRBD2	15	NA	TRBV11-2	TRBJ2-7	CASSLRIAGGYEQYF	TGTGCCAGCAGCTTACGGATAGCGGGAGGTTACGAGCAGTACTTC
NA	13	few	TRBV6-5	TRBJ1-5	CASSSISNQPQHF	TGTGCCAGCAGTTCCATCAGCAATCAGCCCCAGCATTTT
TRBD1	16	NA	TRBV19	TRBJ1-1	CASSILVGQGNTEAFF	TGTGCCAGTAGTATATTGGTGGGACAGGGGAACACTGAAGCTTTCTTT
NA	13	NA	TRBV18	TRBJ1-5	CASSPTQGSPQHF	TGTGCCAGCTCACCGACACAGGGATCTCCCCAGCATTTT
NA	12	NA	TRBV10-3	TRBJ1-2	CAIKWDNYGYTF	TGTGCCATCAAGTGGGACAACTATGGCTACACCTTC
NA	13	NA	TRBV29-1	TRBJ1-1	CSVLPRLNTEAFF	TGCAGCGTTTTACCCAGACTGAACACTGAAGCTTTCTTT
TRBD1	14	NA	TRBV20-1	TRBJ2-1	CSAPGGPSFNEQFF	TGCAGTGCCCCAGGGGGCCCGTCTTTCAATGAGCAGTTCTTC
NA	17	few	TRBV7-2	TRBJ2-2	CASSLGGGRPNTGELFF	TGTGCCAGCAGCTTAGGAGGAGGGCGGCCTAACACCGGGGAGCTGTTTTTT
NA	11	few	TRBV10-3	TRBJ1-1	CAISPGTEAFF	TGTGCCATCTCTCCCGGAACTGAAGCTTTCTTT
NA	15	NA	TRBV7-7	TRBJ2-3	CASSTSLTSSDTQYF	TGTGCCAGCAGTACCTCCTTGACATCTTCAGATACGCAGTATTTT
TRBD2	18	NA	TRBV5-4	TRBJ2-3	CASSLGVLAGTPADTQYF	TGTGCCAGCAGCTTGGGGGTTCTAGCGGGGACACCTGCAGATACGCAGTATTTT
NA	13	NA	TRBV10-3	TRBJ1-1	CAAGGGMNTEAFF	TGTGCCGCGGGGGGGGGAATGAACACTGAAGCTTTCTTT
TRBD1	15	NA	TRBV5-1	TRBJ2-7	CASSSTGQGGDEQYF	TGCGCCAGCAGCTCGACCGGACAGGGTGGGGACGAGCAGTACTTC
NA	17	NA	TRBV4-2	TRBJ2-2	CASSQDQQEENTGELFF	TGTGCCAGCAGCCAAGATCAACAGGAGGAGAACACCGGGGAGCTGTTTTTT
TRBD2	17	NA	TRBV5-4	TRBJ2-5	CASSPGLAGAREETQYF	TGTGCCAGCAGCCCGGGACTAGCGGGGGCCCGGGAAGAGACCCAGTACTTC
TRBD2	11	NA	TRBV29-1	TRBJ2-7	CSAGLADEQYF	TGCAGCGCCGGACTAGCCGACGAGCAGTACTTC
NA	11	NA	TRBV29-1	TRBJ2-5	CSVELQETQYF	TGCAGCGTTGAGCTCCAAGAGACCCAGTACTTC
NA	17	NA	TRBV4-3	TRBJ2-1	CASSQDWSAIPYNEQFF	TGCGCCAGCAGCCAAGATTGGTCGGCTATCCCCTACAATGAGCAGTTCTTC
TRBD2	14	NA	TRBV20-1	TRBJ2-3	CSAATSGRTDTQYF	TGCAGTGCCGCGACTAGCGGGAGGACAGATACGCAGTATTTT
TRBD1	13	few	TRBV19	TRBJ2-2	CASRTGNTGELFF	TGTGCCAGCAGGACAGGGAACACCGGGGAGCTGTTTTTT
NA	15	NA	TRBV6-4	TRBJ2-7	CASTRLVLSSYEQYF	TGTGCCAGCACGAGACTAGTTCTGAGCTCCTACGAGCAGTACTTC
TRBD1	15	NA	TRBV11-2	TRBJ2-7	CASSGGAGGFYEQYF	TGTGCCAGCAGCGGTGGGGCAGGGGGCTTCTACGAGCAGTACTTC
TRBD1	17	few	TRBV7-9	TRBJ1-1	CASRRPVQGKEGTEAFF	TGTGCCAGCAGAAGACCAGTACAGGGGAAGGAGGGCACTGAAGCTTTCTTT
NA	14	NA	TRBV5-4	TRBJ2-3	CASSSDTFTDTQYF	TGTGCCAGCAGCTCGGACACTTTCACAGATACGCAGTATTTT
NA	11	NA	TRBV25-1	TRBJ2-7	CASSESNEQYF	TGTGCCAGCAGTGAATCCAACGAGCAGTACTTC
NA	14	NA	TRBV6-1	TRBJ2-5	CASRGMIVMETQYF	TGTGCCAGCAGGGGAATGATCGTGATGGAGACCCAGTACTTC
TRBD1	15	few	TRBV20-1	TRBJ2-3	CSARDPTGPADTQYF	TGCAGTGCTAGAGACCCGACAGGGCCGGCAGATACGCAGTATTTT
NA	15	NA	TRBV6-4	TRBJ2-2	CASSRDTGDTGELFF	TGTGCCAGCAGCAGGGACACCGGAGACACCGGGGAGCTGTTTTTT
TRBD1	16	NA	TRBV5-5	TRBJ1-6	CASSLIWTGGNSPLHF	TGTGCCAGCAGCTTAATCTGGACAGGGGGTAATTCACCCCTCCACTTT
NA	13	NA	TRBV20-1	TRBJ1-2	CSARGRSGYGYTF	TGCAGTGCTAGAGGGAGGTCAGGGTATGGCTACACCTTC
NA	13	NA	TRBV29-1	TRBJ1-5	CSVPRDSNQPQHF	TGCAGCGTTCCCAGAGATAGCAATCAGCCCCAGCATTTT
NA	17	NA	TRBV27	TRBJ2-3	CASSLSSRRGGTDTQYF	TGTGCCAGCAGTTTATCAAGTCGGCGCGGGGGCACAGATACGCAGTATTTT
TRBD1	17	NA	TRBV6-2/TRBV6-3	TRBJ2-6	CASSYQGVRSGANVLTF	TGTGCCAGCAGTTACCAGGGGGTTCGGTCTGGGGCCAACGTCCTGACTTTC
NA	15	NA	TRBV7-8	TRBJ2-6	CASSQLNSGANVLTF	TGTGCCAGCAGCCAACTTAACTCTGGGGCCAACGTCCTGACTTTC
NA	13	NA	TRBV12-3/TRBV12-4	TRBJ1-1	CASSARGFTEAFF	TGTGCCAGCAGTGCCCGGGGGTTCACTGAAGCTTTCTTT